Presented here are 11 T cell receptor beta chains from one specimen sequenced in a study of T cell changes during pregnancy in multiple sclerosis. The repertoire was sequenced with immunoSEQ multiplex PCR; TCRdb's copy has only in-frame clones and lacks some. The sample has just over 90,000 clones; around 91% are singletons. Sequencing used peripheral blood, obtained after pregnancy. The receptors were sampled from a female donor in good health, enrolled as a control in a pregnancy study.

The chain employs TRBV5-1 and TRBJ2-6; D remains unclear. V lost 0 bases, J lost 0 bases, and 13 bases lay in between. Germline V CDR1 and CDR2: SGHRS, YFSETQ. The length of the CDR3 is 18 residues. In DNA, the CDR3 is TGCGCCAGCAGCTTGGCGGGTCAGCTACGCTCTGGGGCCAACGTCCTGACTTTC. Amino acids: CASSLAGQLRSGANVLTF. Full variable domain (missing parts from reference TRBV5-1 and TRBJ2-6): KAGVTQTPRYLIKTRGQQVTLSCSPISGHRSVSWYQQTPGQGLQFLFEYFSETQRNKGNFPGRFSGRQFSNSRSEMNVSTLELGDSALYLCASSLAGQLRSGANVLTFGAGSRLTVL.

A single count supports this clone. V and J are TRBV6-1 and TRBJ2-3; D perhaps matches TRBD1 (5 bases). Germline lookup yields CDR1 MNHNS and CDR2 SASEGT. CDR3 length: 13 amino acids. Trimming removed 2 bases at V and 4 bases at J, with 7 bases between. The CDR3 protein is CASSEWGSDTQYF. In nucleotides, the CDR3 is TGTGCCAGCAGTGAATGGGGCTCAGATACGCAGTATTTT.

The CDR3 nucleotides are TGCGCCAGCAGCCGCTCCCTAGCGGGGGGTCCGGGCAGCGGGGAGCTGTTTTTT. It encodes CASSRSLAGGPGSGELFF. This sequence joins TRBV4-3 and TRBJ2-2; 11 bases match TRBD2. From germline, CDR1 is LGHNA and CDR2 YSLEER. The V segment lost 4 bases and the J segment 7 bases; nucleotides outside the gene matches: 14. The CDR3 consists of 18 residues.

The chain is built from TRBV7-9 and TRBJ1-5, with D possibly TRBD1 on 5 matching bases. The V gene's germline CDR1 is SEHNR and CDR2 FQNEAQ (reference sequence). V lost 5 bases and J 7 bases, leaving 15 bases between the germline ends. The CDR3 sequence is 14 residues long. CDR3 protein: CASSRAGPSQPQHF. Written as DNA, the CDR3 is TGTGCCAGCAGCCGGGCAGGGCCTTCCCAGCCCCAGCATTTT.

The chain combines TRBV7-2 with TRBJ2-2; tentatively, D is TRBD1 (7 bases). Trimming left V 5 bases short and J 5 bases short, with 15 bases between. Per germline, CDR1 SGHTA and CDR2 FQGNSA. The CDR3 runs 15 residues. The CDR3, as DNA: TGTGCCAGCAGCCTATCCGGGGGACAGACCGGGGAGCTGTTTTTT. Translation gives CASSLSGGQTGELFF.

The V call is TRBV11-3, the J call TRBJ1-3; unclear D gene. The CDR3 covers 13 residues. Per germline, CDR1 SGHNT and CDR2 YENEEA. Trimming removed 3 bases from V and 4 bases from J, with 7 bases in between. The CDR3 protein is CASSFGGGNTIYF. CDR3 DNA sequence: TGTGCCAGCAGCTTCGGCGGGGGAAACACCATATATTTT.

This clone occurred a few times. The rearrangement uses TRBV7-2 and TRBJ1-2; no reliable D call. The CDR3 contains 13 residues. Looked up from germline, CDR1 is SGHTA and CDR2 is FQGNSA. The germline V and J ends were trimmed by 3 bases and 7 bases, with 12 bases remaining between them. The CDR3 DNA follows: TGTGCCAGCAGCTTGGGTGAGCGGGCTGGCTACACCTTC. Residues: CASSLGERAGYTF.

The rearrangement uses TRBV18 and TRBJ2-2, with D possibly being TRBD1 (5 bases). The CDR3 sequence is 15 residues long. Per germline, CDR1 KGHSH and CDR2 LQKENI. V shed 6 bases and J shed 3 bases, with 14 bases lying between them. The CDR3 loop reads CASSQSTGYTGELFF. The CDR3 DNA reads TGTGCCAGCTCGCAGTCCACAGGCTACACCGGGGAGCTGTTTTTT.

The V and J genes are TRBV9 and TRBJ1-2; D gene unclear. Trimming pared 0 bases from V and 4 bases from J, leaving 13 bases between. There are 15 residues in the CDR3. Germline CDR1 reads SGDLS; CDR2 reads YYNGEE. This chain's CDR3 is CASSVEYGHGYGYTF. The CDR3 DNA follows: TGTGCCAGCAGCGTAGAGTACGGTCATGGCTATGGCTACACCTTC.

This chain uses TRBV6-5 with TRBJ1-2, with 11 bases lining up with TRBD1. The V gene's germline CDR1 is MNHEY and CDR2 SVGAGI. J gave up 2 bases and V 2 bases, and 1 base lay outside the gene matches. The CDR3 is 15 amino acids. The CDR3 nucleotides read TGTGCCAGCAGTTACGGGACAGGGGGGAACTATGGCTACACCTTC. Translated, it gives CASSYGTGGNYGYTF.

With regard to this clone: Other DNA sequences in this specimen translate into the identical CDR3. The chain uses TRBV9 and TRBJ2-2; weak D call: TRBD2 (6 bases). The germline CDR1 and CDR2 sequences are SGDLS and YYNGEE. Trimming shortened V by 4 bases and J by 3 bases, and 16 bases separated the two germline ends. CDR3 size: 16 residues. CDR3 nucleotides: TGTGCCAGCAGCCCCCGTAGTAGCGGTTACACCGGGGAGCTGTTTTTT. The encoded protein is CASSPRSSGYTGELFF.